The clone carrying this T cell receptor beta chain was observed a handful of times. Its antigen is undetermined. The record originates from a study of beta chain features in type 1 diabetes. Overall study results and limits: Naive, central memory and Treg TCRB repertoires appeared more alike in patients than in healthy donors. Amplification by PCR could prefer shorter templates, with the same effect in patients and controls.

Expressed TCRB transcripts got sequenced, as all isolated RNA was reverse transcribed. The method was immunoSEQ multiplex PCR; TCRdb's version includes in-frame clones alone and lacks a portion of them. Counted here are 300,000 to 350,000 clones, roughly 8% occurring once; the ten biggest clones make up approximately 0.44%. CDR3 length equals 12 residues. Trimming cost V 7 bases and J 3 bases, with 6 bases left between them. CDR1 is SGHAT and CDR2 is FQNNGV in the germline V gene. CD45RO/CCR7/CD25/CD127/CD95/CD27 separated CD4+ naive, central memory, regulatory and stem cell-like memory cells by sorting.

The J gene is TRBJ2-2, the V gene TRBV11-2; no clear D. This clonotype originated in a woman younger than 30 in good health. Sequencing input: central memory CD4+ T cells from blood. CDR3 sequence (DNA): TGTGCCAGCATCCCTCACACCGGGGAGCTGTTTTTT. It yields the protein CASIPHTGELFF. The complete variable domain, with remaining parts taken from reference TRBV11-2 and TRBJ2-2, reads EAGVAQSPRYKIIEKRQSVAFWCNPISGHATLYWYQQILGQGPKLLIQFQNNGVVDDSQLPKDRFSAERLKGVDSTLKIQPAKLEDSAVYLCASIPHTGELFFGEGSRLTVL.